This TCR beta chain was retrieved from a study of beta chain features in type 1 diabetes. The CDR3 length is 15 residues. Germline V CDR1 and CDR2: MNHEY, SVGAGI. The V and J ends lost 7 bases and 3 bases, in that order; junction bases with no gene match: 12. The authors reverse transcribed all of the isolated RNA, so sequencing captured expressed TCRB transcripts. This table comes from immunoSEQ multiplex PCR, and its TCRdb copy is limited to in-frame clones, with some not included. The table has 400,000 to 450,000 clones, approximately 13% seen once; the top ten hold about 0.034%. The rearrangement links TRBV6-5 to TRBJ2-7; TRBD1 aligns across 7 bases. Material for sequencing was naive CD4+ T cells from blood. The source is a man aged 25-40 years in good health. The CDR3, as DNA: TGTGCCAGCAAGCTAGTCTCCCGGGACAGCTACGAGCAGTACTTC. It yields the protein CASKLVSRDSYEQYF.